What follows are 12 T cell receptor beta chains derived from one specimen sequenced in a study of T cells expressing NK-cell markers. Using the 5' RACE reads, TCRdb records one entry per CDR3 protein without DNA. The sample totals some 600,000 distinct CDR3 sequences. Input material: blood T cells: a sorted CD56 or NKG2C T cell subset, CD4+ or CD8+ T cells, or bulk PBMC T cells (not recorded which). These receptors came from a young man in good health.

The CDR3 reads CSAKDRYTDTQYF. The chain combines TRBV20-1 with TRBJ2-3; TCRdb names TRBD1, which stays unverified in the absence of DNA. From germline, CDR1 is DFQATT and CDR2 SNEGSKA (reference sequence). The CDR3 covers 13 residues.

This chain joins TRBV20-1 and TRBJ1-5; TCRdb's D call of TRBD1 is untestable without DNA. The CDR3 runs 18 residues. Germline V gene data show CDR1 as DFQATT and CDR2 as SNEGSKA (reference sequence). The CDR3: CSARDRGQGTASNQPQHF.

The chain links TRBV12-3 or TRBV12-4 to TRBJ2-1; TCRdb designates TRBD2, a call that cannot be tested without DNA. This CDR3 is built from 15 residues. The CDR3 spells CASSPRGLGAGEQFF.

V and J are TRBV3-1 and TRBJ1-6. CDR3 size: 17 residues. Germline assignment: CDR1 LGHDT and CDR2 YNNKEL (reference sequence). The CDR3 loop reads CASSQGYRGPLGSPLHF.

The chain carries TRBV9 and TRBJ2-2; as DNA is missing, the TRBD1 call by TCRdb cannot be tested. This CDR3 has 17 residues. Per the germline V gene, CDR1 is SGDLS and CDR2 is YYNGEE. The CDR3 is CASSGRRGKLGTGELFF.

The rearrangement uses TRBV7-9 and TRBJ1-1. The length of the CDR3 is 15 residues. Germline V gives CDR1 SEHNR, CDR2 FQNEAQ (reference sequence). CDR3 in amino acids: CASSYIWTDNTEAFF.

The rearrangement uses TRBV7-8 and TRBJ2-3; there is no DNA to check the TCRdb D call of TRBD1. The CDR3 consists of 18 residues. CDR1 is SGHVS, CDR2 FQNEAQ, per germline. The chain's CDR3 is CASSLDRVWSTSTDTQYF.

The V call is TRBV6-5, the J call TRBJ1-1; checking the TCRdb D call of TRBD1 is not possible without DNA. The CDR3 sequence is 15 residues long. Germline-derived CDR1 and CDR2 are MNHEY and SVGAGI. CDR3 sequence reads: CASSYQTTGGKEAFF.

J is TRBJ2-7 and V is TRBV30. Germline V gives CDR1 GTSNPN, CDR2 SVGIG (reference sequence). CDR3 size: 12 residues. CDR3: CAWERGAYEQYF.

The chain has TRBV29-1 and TRBJ1-1; TCRdb returns TRBD1, unconfirmable since there is no DNA. CDR1 SQVTM and CDR2 ANQGSEA come from the germline V gene. The CDR3 spans 15 residues. CDR3 in amino acids: CSVEGDGGRDTEAFF.

The chain uses TRBV27 and TRBJ2-3. Germline assignment: CDR1 MNHEY and CDR2 SMNVEV (reference sequence). The length of the CDR3 is 12 residues. The CDR3 loop is CASSLWGDTQYF.

The chain combines TRBV11-1 with TRBJ2-7; there is no DNA to check the TCRdb D call of TRBD1. Looked up from germline, CDR1 is SGHAT and CDR2 is FQDESV (reference sequence). This CDR3 has 16 residues. The CDR3 spells CASSSDPGQGRYEQYF. Filled out from reference TRBV11-1 and TRBJ2-7, the complete variable domain reads EAEVAQSPRYKITEKSQAVAFWCDPISGHATLYWYRQILGQGPELLVQFQDESVVDDSQLPKDRFSAERLKGVDSTLKIQPAELGDSAMYLCASSSDPGQGRYEQYFGPGTRLTVT.